This T cell receptor (beta chain) was obtained from a study of CD8+ T cells in alopecia areata. CDR1 and CDR2 from the germline V gene are SEHNR and FQNEAQ (reference sequence). The CDR3 totals 16 residues. V lost 5 bases and J lost 10, with 24 bases in between. RNA was extracted and reverse transcribed into cDNA as the sequencing template. Some clones are missing from TCRdb's copy, which holds only in-frame ones; the method was immunoSEQ multiplex PCR. The sample gives about 1,300 clones, about 75% of which show up once; under 11% is in the top ten. The treatment denotes: oral pan-JAK inhibitor, 5-10 mg twice daily. Lesional scalp punch biopsies and peripheral blood were collected from alopecia areata patients.

This rearrangement joins TRBV7-9 to TRBJ2-1; D not resolved. The specimen was skin, collected at week 24, from a patient treated with tofacitinib. This clonotype originated in a human donor with alopecia areata. As DNA, the CDR3 is TGTGCCAGCAGCCCTCGAATCGATCTTGAGGTTCGCGAGCAGTTCTTC. It yields the protein CASSPRIDLEVREQFF.